The 9 T cell receptor beta chains below were found in one sample sequenced in a study of control samples from healthy donors and cancer patients. Clones were read by immunoSEQ multiplex PCR, and TCRdb kept only the in-frame ones, dropping some. The table records 99,000 or so clones, about 83% of them present only once. The sequenced sample consisted of blood. The receptors come from a woman between 45 and 60 years old in good health.

The V and J genes are TRBV3-1 (or the pseudogene TRBV3-2) and TRBJ2-4; 10 bases are shared with TRBD2. Per germline, CDR1 LGHDT and CDR2 YNNKEL (reference sequence). The CDR3 is made up of 18 amino acids. V dropped 4 bases and J dropped 4; count of bases not matched to a gene: 13. CDR3 loop: CASSPRSKRGGGKNIQYF. CDR3 in DNA: TGTGCCAGCAGCCCCCGCTCTAAGCGGGGGGGCGGAAAAAACATTCAGTACTTC.

V is TRBV5-5 and J is TRBJ2-3, with D hard to call. This CDR3 comprises 15 residues. Germline V lookup: CDR1 SGHKS, CDR2 YYEKEE (reference sequence). V lost 1 base and J lost 2, with 11 bases in between. CDR3 sequence: CASSLLSLPTDTQYF. The CDR3 DNA sequence: TGTGCCAGCAGCTTGCTGAGTCTACCCACAGATACGCAGTATTTT.

This sequence joins TRBV19 and TRBJ2-6; D is unclear. The V gene lost 7 bases and the J gene lost 2 bases, with 9 bases spanning the gap. The CDR3 sequence is 14 residues long. Germline-derived CDR1 and CDR2 are LNHDA and SQIVND (reference sequence). CDR3 nucleotides: TGTGCCAGTACTCACAGACCTGGGGCCAACGTCCTGACTTTC. Translation gives CASTHRPGANVLTF.

The chain joins TRBV7-2 to TRBJ1-5; D may be TRBD1 (5 bases). Germline CDR1 and CDR2: SGHTA and FQGNSA. Trimming removed 5 bases at V and 0 bases at J, with 17 bases between. The CDR3 has 17 amino acids. The CDR3 sequence is CASSPTGGVNSNQPQHF. The DNA for the CDR3 is TGTGCCAGCAGCCCCACGGGGGGGGTTAATAGCAATCAGCCCCAGCATTTT.

This chain joins TRBV27 and TRBJ1-2, with 8 positions matching TRBD1. Germline V lookup: CDR1 MNHEY, CDR2 SMNVEV (reference sequence). This CDR3 comprises 13 residues. Trimming removed 6 bases from V and 3 bases from J; junction bases left unmatched: 3. The CDR3 nucleotides are TGTGCCAGCAGCCCGACAGGGGACTATGGCTACACCTTC. Its translation: CASSPTGDYGYTF.

The chain is built from TRBV9 and TRBJ2-5; 11 nucleotides match TRBD2. Germline V lookup: CDR1 SGDLS, CDR2 YYNGEE. With V trimmed by 6 bases and J by 5 bases, 6 bases remained unmatched. The CDR3 sequence is 14 residues long. This CDR3 is CASNLAGGVETQYF. For the CDR3, the DNA is TGTGCCAGCAATCTAGCGGGGGGAGTGGAGACCCAGTACTTC.

This chain joins TRBV19 and TRBJ2-7; TRBD2 matches at 11 bases. The CDR3 extends over 17 amino acids. With V trimmed by 6 bases and J by 1 base, 11 bases remained unmatched. The germline CDR1 and CDR2 sequences are LNHDA and SQIVND (reference sequence). In DNA, the CDR3 is TGTGCCAGTAGCCCCGGCCGACTAGCGGGGACTTCCTACGAGCAGTACTTC. Protein product: CASSPGRLAGTSYEQYF.

The V call is TRBV5-6, the J call TRBJ1-1; 7 nucleotides match TRBD1. The CDR3 is 14 residues long. CDR1 is SGHDT, CDR2 YYEEEE, per germline. V lost 4 bases and J lost 5; bases outside the gene matches: 8. CDR3 loop: CASSAQGGGTEAFF. In DNA form, the CDR3 reads TGTGCCAGCAGCGCCCAGGGGGGAGGTACTGAAGCTTTCTTT. Based on the CDR3 plus reference TRBV5-6 and TRBJ1-1, the full variable domain is DAGVTQSPTHLIKTRGQQVTLRCSPKSGHDTVSWYQQALGQGPQFIFQYYEEEERQRGNFPDRFSGHQFPNYSSELNVNALLLGDSALYLCASSAQGGGTEAFFGQGTRLTVV.

V gene TRBV6-2 or TRBV6-3 combines with J gene TRBJ2-7; D is unclear. The CDR3 is 14 amino acids. Germline V gives CDR1 MNHEY, CDR2 SVGEGT. V was trimmed by 2 bases and J by 1 base, leaving 9 bases between them. CDR3 bases: TGTGCCAGCAGTTACAGTGACATATCCTACGAGCAGTACTTC. It codes for CASSYSDISYEQYF.